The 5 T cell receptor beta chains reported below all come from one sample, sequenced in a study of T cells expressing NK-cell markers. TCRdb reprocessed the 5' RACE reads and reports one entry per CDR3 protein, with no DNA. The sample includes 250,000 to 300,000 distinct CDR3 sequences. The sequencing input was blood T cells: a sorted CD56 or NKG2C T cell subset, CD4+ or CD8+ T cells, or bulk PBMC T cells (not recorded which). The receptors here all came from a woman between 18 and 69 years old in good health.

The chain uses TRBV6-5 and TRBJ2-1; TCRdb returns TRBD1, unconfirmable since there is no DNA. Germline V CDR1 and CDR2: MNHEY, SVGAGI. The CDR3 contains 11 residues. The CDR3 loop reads CASRGVGGYFF.

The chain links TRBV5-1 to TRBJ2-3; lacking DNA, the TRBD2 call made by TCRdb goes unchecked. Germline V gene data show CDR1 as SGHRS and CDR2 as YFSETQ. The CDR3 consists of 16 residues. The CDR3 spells CASSVGLAGATDTQYF.

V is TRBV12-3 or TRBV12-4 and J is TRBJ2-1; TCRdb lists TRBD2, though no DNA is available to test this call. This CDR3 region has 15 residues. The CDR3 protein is CASSLGSGGYNEQFF.

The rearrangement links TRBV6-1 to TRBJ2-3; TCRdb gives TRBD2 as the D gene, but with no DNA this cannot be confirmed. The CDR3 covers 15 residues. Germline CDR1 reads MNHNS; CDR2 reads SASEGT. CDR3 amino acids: CASWLASGRTDTQYF.

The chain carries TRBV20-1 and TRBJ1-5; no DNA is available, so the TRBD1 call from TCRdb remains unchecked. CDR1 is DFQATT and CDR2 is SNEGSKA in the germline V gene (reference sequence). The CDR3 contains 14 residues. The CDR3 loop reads CSARGGKSNQPQHF.